The present TCR beta chain was sequenced within a study of shared clonotypes between healthy human individuals. Study-wide findings and caveats: Non-shared clonotypes displayed generation probabilities falling below those of clonotypes present in all four donors.

Into CD45RA+ naive and CD45RA-negative memory subsets, the CD4+ cells were split. Repertoires were generated with immunoSEQ multiplex PCR, while TCRdb's copy carries only in-frame clones and drops some. Of about 2.3 million clones listed, approximately 95% are singletons. Of note for this clone: Its antigen remains unidentified.

This receptor was identified in a man aged 18 to 30 in good health. Some clones in this sample may be carry-over from other donors' samples. The sample consisted of naive CD4+ T cells from PBMCs. Subset described: CD45RA+ positively selected.

The CDR3 DNA follows: TGTGCCAGTAGCCCCGGACTAGCGGGAGCGAGAAGATCCACAGATACGCAGTATTTT. It encodes CASSPGLAGARRSTDTQYF. The chain is built from TRBV19 and TRBJ2-3; TRBD2 matches 13 bases. Germline lookup yields CDR1 LNHDA and CDR2 SQIVND (reference sequence). V shed 6 bases, J shed 2 bases, and the junction held 14 bases outside the gene matches. The CDR3 extends over 19 amino acids. Full variable domain (outside the CDR3, taken from reference TRBV19 and TRBJ2-3): DGGITQSPKYLFRKEGQNVTLSCEQNLNHDAMYWYRQDPGQGLRLIYYSQIVNDFQKGDIAEGYSVSREKKESFPLTVTSAQKNPTAFYLCASSPGLAGARRSTDTQYFGPGTRLTVL.